The 3 T cell receptor beta chains in this list originate from one sample, sequenced in a study of immune characterization of retroperitoneal liposarcoma. TCRdb re-called the PCR reads with MiXCR, one entry per CDR3 protein. Here the sample spans several thousand distinct CDR3 sequences, roughly 30% being singletons. The source material was blood. The receptors here all came from a male donor with retroperitoneal liposarcoma.

V is TRBV7-2 and J is TRBJ1-2; no reliable D call. The CDR3 loop spans 14 amino acids. V was trimmed by 0 bases and J by 7 bases, leaving 12 bases between them. Per germline, CDR1 SGHTA and CDR2 FQGNSA. CDR3 residues: CASSLARDSSGYTF. The CDR3 DNA sequence: TGTGCCAGCAGCTTAGCACGGGATTCCTCTGGCTACACCTTC. Variable domain in full (rest from reference TRBV7-2 and TRBJ1-2): GAGVSQSPSNKVTEKGKDVELRCDPISGHTALYWYRQSLGQGLEFLIYFQGNSAPDKSGLPSDRFSAERTGGSVSTLTIQRTQQEDSAVYLCASSLARDSSGYTFGSGTRLTVV.

The chain joins TRBV3-1 to TRBJ1-4, with D possibly being TRBD1 (5 bases). The CDR3 has 16 residues. Trimming removed 4 bases at V and 0 bases at J, with 12 bases between. Germline V lookup: CDR1 LGHDT, CDR2 YNNKEL (reference sequence). CDR3 amino acids: CASSRGWGTTNEKLFF. The CDR3 DNA reads TGTGCCAGCAGCCGGGGGTGGGGGACAACTAATGAAAAACTGTTTTTT.

The gene calls are TRBV18 and TRBJ2-5; 11 nucleotides agree with TRBD1. The CDR3 sequence is 16 residues long. V shed 3 bases, J shed 5 bases, and the junction held 8 bases outside the gene matches. From germline, CDR1 is KGHSH and CDR2 LQKENI. CDR3 region: CASSPLGQGARETQYF. Written as DNA, the CDR3 is TGTGCCAGCTCACCCCTTGGACAGGGGGCGCGGGAGACCCAGTACTTC. Full variable domain (outside the CDR3, taken from reference TRBV18 and TRBJ2-5): NAGVMQNPRHLVRRRGQEARLRCSPMKGHSHVYWYRQLPEEGLKFMVYLQKENIIDESGMPKERFSAEFPKEGPSILRIQQVVRGDSAAYFCASSPLGQGARETQYFGPGTRLLVL.